Presented here are 9 T cell receptor beta chains from one specimen sequenced in a study of T cell changes during pregnancy in multiple sclerosis. Libraries were prepared by immunoSEQ multiplex PCR; TCRdb keeps only in-frame clonotypes and omits some of them. The profile shows 50,000 to 55,000 clones, around nine tenths of them singletons. The sample consisted of CD4+ T cells from peripheral blood mononuclear cells, taken after pregnancy. The receptors shown here come from a female donor with multiple sclerosis, enrolled in a pregnancy study.

The chain links TRBV5-1 to TRBJ2-1, with 7 bases that match TRBD1. The V gene end was trimmed by 4 bases and the J gene end by 0 bases; junction bases not matched to a gene: 19. This CDR3 region has 20 residues. In germline, CDR1 is SGHRS, CDR2 YFSETQ. DNA for the CDR3: TGCGCCAGCAGCCCCCCCTTGGAACAGGGGCTTTCCTACTCCTACAATGAGCAGTTCTTC. Translation: CASSPPLEQGLSYSYNEQFF.

In DNA, the CDR3 is TGCGCCAGCAGCCCACAGGGGGCGGGAAGTCGAAATGAAAAACTGTTTTTT. Translating it yields CASSPQGAGSRNEKLFF. J is TRBJ1-4 and V is TRBV4-1, with 9 bases that match TRBD1. There are 17 residues in the CDR3. V lost 4 bases, J lost 5 bases, and 11 bases stayed unmatched. Germline V CDR1 and CDR2: MGHRA, YSYEKL.

This clone appeared a single time. This chain links TRBV30 with TRBJ2-1; TRBD2 is a possible D gene (5 bases). This CDR3 spans 11 amino acids. V lost 0 bases to trimming and J lost 8 bases, with 5 bases between them. Germline values: CDR1 GTSNPN, CDR2 SVGIG (reference sequence). The DNA for the CDR3 is TGTGCCTGGAGTGTGGGAGATGAGCAGTTCTTC. It encodes CAWSVGDEQFF.

This chain uses TRBV5-4 with TRBJ1-1, with 8 bases identical to TRBD1. The CDR3 extends over 16 amino acids. The J segment lost 1 base and the V segment lost 0 bases, leaving 5 bases of the junction unmatched. Looked up from germline, CDR1 is SGHNT and CDR2 is YYREEE (reference sequence). The CDR3 sequence is CASSLGQGLENTEAFF. CDR3 coding DNA: TGTGCCAGCAGCTTGGGACAGGGGCTAGAGAACACTGAAGCTTTCTTT.

The chain couples TRBV6-5 to TRBJ2-5, with 8 nucleotides matching TRBD1. The germline V gene encodes CDR1 MNHEY and CDR2 SVGAGI. The CDR3 length is 12 residues. V lost 5 bases to trimming and J lost 4 bases; unmatched junction nucleotides: 0. The CDR3 reads CASSTGGETQYF. The CDR3 bases are TGTGCCAGCAGTACAGGGGGAGAGACCCAGTACTTC.

The chain is built from TRBV7-9 and TRBJ2-1; 14 bases are a match to TRBD2. Germline V gives CDR1 SEHNR, CDR2 FQNEAQ (reference sequence). The ends lost 5 bases at V and 8 bases at J; junction bases unmatched: 11. The CDR3 contains 17 residues. The CDR3 is CASSPRTSGRPGDEQFF. The CDR3 DNA is TGTGCCAGCAGCCCCAGGACTAGCGGGAGGCCCGGGGATGAGCAGTTCTTC.

The chain carries TRBV28 and TRBJ2-6; a possible D gene is TRBD1 (5 bases). V was trimmed by 4 bases and J by 1 base, leaving 8 bases between them. The CDR3 is 15 residues long. Germline CDR1 reads MDHEN; CDR2 reads SYDVKM. The chain's CDR3 is CASSSTGSGANVLTF. Written as DNA, the CDR3 is TGTGCCAGCAGTTCCACAGGATCTGGGGCCAACGTCCTGACTTTC.

The chain couples TRBV7-7 to TRBJ2-1; D might be TRBD2 (6 bases). This CDR3 comprises 17 residues. The germline CDR1 and CDR2 sequences are SSHAT and FNYEAQ (reference sequence). Trimming shortened V by 5 bases and J by 4 bases, and 21 bases separated the two germline ends. The CDR3 bases are TGTGCCAGCAGCCCACGACTAGATCCGGAGGGTTACAATGAGCAGTTCTTC. Its protein is CASSPRLDPEGYNEQFF.

This clone was counted between two and nine times. The chain carries TRBV4-2 and TRBJ1-5; 8 bases align to TRBD1. Germline CDR1 LGHNA, CDR2 YNFKEQ. V was pared by 1 base and J by 1 base, with 0 bases of the junction left unmatched. CDR3 length: 15 amino acids. The chain's CDR3 is CASSQGTGSNQPQHF. The CDR3 bases are TGTGCCAGCAGCCAAGGGACAGGGAGCAATCAGCCCCAGCATTTT.